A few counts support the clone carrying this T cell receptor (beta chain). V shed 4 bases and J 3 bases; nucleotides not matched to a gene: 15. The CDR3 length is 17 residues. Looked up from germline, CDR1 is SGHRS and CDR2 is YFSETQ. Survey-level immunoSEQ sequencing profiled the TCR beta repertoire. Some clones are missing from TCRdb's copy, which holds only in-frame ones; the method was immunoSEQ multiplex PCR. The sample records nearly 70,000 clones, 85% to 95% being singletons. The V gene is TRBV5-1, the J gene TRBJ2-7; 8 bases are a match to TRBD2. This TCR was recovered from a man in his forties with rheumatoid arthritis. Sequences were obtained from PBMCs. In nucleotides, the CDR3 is TGCGCCAGCAGCCCCCCGTCCGGGACTAGTGGGGACTACGAGCAGTACTTC. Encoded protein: CASSPPSGTSGDYEQYF.